This TCR beta chain stems from a study of blood T cells in healthy people across ages. The use of a sample-barcoded 5' primer and a J-beta primer mix characterized a second PCR of roughly 6 to 11 cycles. TCRdb reprocessed the 5' RACE reads via MiXCR and lists one record per CDR3 protein. This sample has about 1.6 million distinct CDR3 sequences; roughly 32% occur once, and the top ten carry roughly 10%. At least ten counts were recorded for this clonotype. Losses at the gene ends were 5 bases for V and 8 bases for J; bases not matched to a gene: 6. Germline lookup yields CDR1 SGHAT and CDR2 FQNNGV. The CDR3 is made up of 14 amino acids.

The chain joins TRBV11-2 to TRBJ2-1; 10 positions agree with TRBD1. The source material was blood. The sequence came from a woman in her twenties or thirties in good health. The CDR3 coding sequence is TGTGCCAGCAGCCGGGACAGGGGCTTTCATGAGCAGTTCTTC. This translates into CASSRDRGFHEQFF.